The sequence of this T cell receptor beta chain was determined in a study of T cells in Graves' hyperthyroidism and ophthalmopathy (dated by TCRdb to between 2018 and 2020). The study in broad terms: A discovery cohort of approximately 100 patients, 43 with Graves' ophthalmopathy and over 55 with stable Graves' hyperthyroidism, was used to find distinguishing TCR V-J signatures. Prospective prediction of ophthalmopathy was tested in an independent validation cohort of approximately 19 hyperthyroidism patients and around 16 patients who later progressed to ophthalmopathy. The 95 to 100 discovery patients were randomly divided into training and test sets at a 7:3 ratio. The study also compared thyroid tissue and blood T-cell repertoires from roughly six Graves' hyperthyroidism patients. After sampling, hyperthyroidism patients received methimazole starting at 30 mg daily, and ophthalmopathy patients received high-dose intravenous methylprednisolone. TCR Vbeta CDR3 sequencing of 135 peripheral blood samples (43 ophthalmopathy, under 80 hyperthyroidism and around 17 progressor patients) is reported in the paper. Paper-wide results and their limitations: Blood samples also contained most of the expanded thyroid clonotypes (frequency above 0.001), which suggests that blood repertoires may reflect thyroid immune responses. In validation, progression to ophthalmopathy was predicted by the model with about 70% sensitivity and 72.22% specificity, a median of roughly 6.4 months before onset. A model built on a 13 V-J signature distinguished ophthalmopathy from stable hyperthyroidism, reaching roughly 88% sensitivity and around 82% specificity in cross-validation and 80%/75% in testing. Sample size was not statistically predetermined, and blinding of investigators to group allocation was not performed.

Exclusion was applied to patients with uncontrolled infections, other autoimmune diseases, pregnancy or lactation. Clinical symptoms, serum thyroxine and TRAb, thyroid ultrasound, and orbital computed tomography formed the basis for the diagnoses. Total RNA was extracted with Trizol reagent, and quality was checked on an Agilent 2100 Bioanalyzer. To note about this clonotype: It has no known antigen specificity. The input lacks base qualities; no much larger clone sits a single base away.

Relative to germline, V is missing 3 bases and J is missing 12 bases, with 13 bases of the junction outside any gene match. Reading the germline V gene (reference sequence) gives CDR1 DFQATT and CDR2 SNEGSKA. Including cysteine and phenylalanine, the CDR3 has 15 amino acids. Of the read, only the CDR3 DNA is kept; its 45 bases are in frame from base 1. The TCR beta CDR3 regions were amplified from RNA transcripts. For the first round of RT-PCR on the TCR CDR3, the HTBI primer set was used together with the Qiagen OneStep RT-PCR kit. Libraries were constructed in a second round of multiplex PCR, after which size selection and purification were carried out. The libraries were sequenced on an Illumina HiSeq2000 using paired-end 100 bp reads. As for the original processing: SOAPnuke was used to process the raw data, with reads discarded if the reads contained adapters or uncalled bases, had a mean Phred below 15, or lacked an exact constant-primer or identifier match. High-quality paired reads were merged with COPE v1.2.5, and unique nucleotide sequences were defined as clonotypes. MiTCR v1.1 was used to align clonotypes to the IMGT TRBV, TRBD and TRBJ reference segments. The analysis included only V-J combinations with a frequency above 0.0001, which together covered 99% to 99.2% of the repertoires. The TCS score was defined as F50 (clonal expansion) divided by E x V (chaos), with BLOSUM62-based TCRdist calculated between CDR3 peptides within each V-J. Welch's t-statistics and random forest reduced several hundred V-J features to roughly 13, which were used in a naive Bayes classifier (R e1071). The similarity between thyroid and blood repertoires was quantified using the Morisita-Horn index. TCRdb redid the processing of the public reads, applying fastp at Q25 and MiXCR, and retained in-frame beta chains. Merged by CDR3 protein, the rows form single entries marked with the most common genes and DNA. The V and J calls follow TCRdb's processing rather than the paper's. In all, the sample holds about 660,000 distinct CDR3 sequences, and approximately 42% of those were seen once. The ten largest clones add up to under 8% of the sample.

The chain is assembled from TRBV20-1 and TRBJ1-4, and TRBD1 matches 10 of the central bases. Sequencing was performed on peripheral blood or thyroid tissue (not recorded which). The receptor was isolated from an adult man with Graves' disease, either hyperthyroidism or ophthalmopathy (not recorded which). The sequenced DNA: TGCAGTGCTAGTCGTCCGGGACAGGGGACGGCGGAACTGTTTTTT. Its translation is CSASRPGQGTAELFF.